This record looks at one T cell receptor beta chain sequence and its context. Its specificity is unknown. The data stem from a study of cytotoxic CD8 clonotypes in ibrutinib-treated CLL. Study-wide background: Patients gave response samples after a median approximately eleven months of treatment, range 6 to 36.

The assay was immunoSEQ multiplex PCR, and TCRdb's table has in-frame clones only and misses some. This repertoire shows 90,000 to 150,000 clones, under 70% found once; its top ten account for around a third. Study-wide results and limits: Public clonotypes were rare and shrank or held steady on treatment.

V was pared by 5 bases and J by 4 bases, with 12 bases between. This CDR3 spans 14 amino acids. Germline V lookup: CDR1 MNHEY, CDR2 SMNVEV (reference sequence). The sequence was obtained from a human donor with chronic lymphocytic leukemia. J is TRBJ2-1 and V is TRBV27; D unresolved. The specimen comprised PBMCs, sampled after 24 months of ibrutinib treatment. The CDR3, as DNA: TGTGCCAGCAGTCCTATGGTGAATTACAATGAGCAGTTCTTC. Its translation: CASSPMVNYNEQFF.